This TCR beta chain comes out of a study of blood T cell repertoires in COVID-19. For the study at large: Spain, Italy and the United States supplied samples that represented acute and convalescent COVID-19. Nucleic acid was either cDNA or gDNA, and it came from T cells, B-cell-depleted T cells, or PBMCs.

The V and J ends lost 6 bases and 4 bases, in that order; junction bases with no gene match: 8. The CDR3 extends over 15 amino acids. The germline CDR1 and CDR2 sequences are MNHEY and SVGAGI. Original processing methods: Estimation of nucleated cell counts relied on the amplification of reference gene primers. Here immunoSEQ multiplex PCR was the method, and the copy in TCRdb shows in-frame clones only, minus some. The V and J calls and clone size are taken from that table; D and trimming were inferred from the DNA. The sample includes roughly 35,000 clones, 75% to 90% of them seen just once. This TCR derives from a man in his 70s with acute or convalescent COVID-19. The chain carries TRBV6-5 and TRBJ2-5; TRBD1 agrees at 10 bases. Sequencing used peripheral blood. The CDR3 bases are TGTGCCAGCAGGACCCTGGACAGGGGGTTAGAGACCCAGTACTTC. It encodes CASRTLDRGLETQYF.